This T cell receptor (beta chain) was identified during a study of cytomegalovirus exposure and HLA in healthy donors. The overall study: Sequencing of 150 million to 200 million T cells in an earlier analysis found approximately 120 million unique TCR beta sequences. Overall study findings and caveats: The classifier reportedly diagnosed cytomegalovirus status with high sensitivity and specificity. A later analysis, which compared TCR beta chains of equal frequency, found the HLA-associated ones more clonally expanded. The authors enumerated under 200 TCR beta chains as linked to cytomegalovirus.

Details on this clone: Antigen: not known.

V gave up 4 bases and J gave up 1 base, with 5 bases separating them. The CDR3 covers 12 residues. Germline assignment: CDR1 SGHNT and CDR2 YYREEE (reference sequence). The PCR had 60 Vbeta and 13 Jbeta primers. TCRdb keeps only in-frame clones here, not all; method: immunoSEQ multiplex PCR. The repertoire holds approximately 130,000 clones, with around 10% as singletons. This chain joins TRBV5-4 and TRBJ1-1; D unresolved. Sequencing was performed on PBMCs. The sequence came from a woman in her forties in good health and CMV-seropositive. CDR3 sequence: CASSPRNTEAFF. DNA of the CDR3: TGTGCCAGCAGCCCCCGGAACACTGAAGCTTTCTTT.